Listed below are T cell receptor beta chains from one sample, sequenced in a study of blood T cell repertoires in COVID-19. Repertoires were generated with immunoSEQ multiplex PCR, while TCRdb's copy carries only in-frame clones and drops some. The sample consists of about 220,000 clones, roughly 88% of them appearing once. Specimen: PBMCs or T cells enriched from blood (not recorded which). All receptors derive from a woman aged 45-65 years with acute COVID-19. The CDR3 runs from the conserved cysteine through the conserved F or W. The D gene is left open where the match is weak. Only some rows state a clone size, as once, few, many or a class for expanded clones.

>TRBV7-9|TRBJ2-5|TRBD1|.
CASSALNRGRETQYF
TGTGCCAGCAGCGCCCTTAACAGGGGGCGAGAGACCCAGTACTTC
>TRBV18|TRBJ2-2|.|once
CASSLFERGNTGELFF
TGTGCCAGCTCACTGTTCGAGCGAGGGAACACCGGGGAGCTGTTTTTT
>TRBV27|TRBJ1-5|TRBD1|.
CASSFGRGFQPQHF
TGTGCCAGCAGTTTCGGCAGGGGGTTTCAGCCCCAGCATTTT
>TRBV28|TRBJ1-1|.|.
CASSFRGFAEAFF
TGTGCCAGCAGTTTTAGGGGTTTCGCTGAAGCTTTCTTT
>TRBV7-9|TRBJ2-5|.|.
CASSPKTVFQETQYF
TGTGCCAGCAGCCCCAAGACAGTATTTCAAGAGACCCAGTACTTC
>TRBV28|TRBJ1-6|TRBD1|.
CASSLPNPGQGNSPLHF
TGTGCCAGCAGTTTACCCAATCCGGGACAGGGTAATTCACCCCTCCACTTT
>TRBV23-1|TRBJ1-1|.|.
CASSQGREDTEAFF
TGCGCCAGCAGTCAAGGGAGGGAGGACACTGAAGCTTTCTTT
>TRBV27|TRBJ2-5|TRBD1|.
CASSFQGDAETQYF
TGTGCCAGCAGTTTTCAGGGGGACGCTGAGACCCAGTACTTC
>TRBV29-1|TRBJ1-1|.|.
CSVRAQGNTEAFF
TGCAGCGTCCGAGCACAGGGAAACACTGAAGCTTTCTTT
>TRBV30|TRBJ2-1|.|.
CAWSVQGNEQFF
TGTGCCTGGAGTGTACAGGGTAATGAGCAGTTCTTC